The rows below give T cell receptor beta chains drawn from one sample of a study of identical twins. TCRdb analysed the 5' RACE reads with MiXCR anew, one entry per CDR3 protein. The sample holds just under 650,000 distinct CDR3 sequences, around 7.5% seen once. This same sample was also taken into another study, of yellow fever vaccine responses in identical twins.

Sequenced input: PBMCs. The receptor set was obtained from a woman between 18 and 29 years old in good health. Both conserved end residues are part of each CDR3. The D gene is left open where the match is weak. Clone sizes are given selectively: once, few, many, or a class where the clone is expanded.

v_call	j_call	clone_size	d_call	cdr3_aa	cdr3_nt
TRBV29-1	TRBJ2-7	NA	NA	CSVKKHGLSSYEQYF	TGCAGCGTAAAGAAGCACGGACTAAGTTCCTACGAGCAGTACTTC
TRBV27	TRBJ2-3	many	TRBD2	CASSPRLAADTQYF	TGTGCCAGCAGTCCCCGACTAGCTGCAGATACGCAGTATTTT
TRBV6-1	TRBJ2-2	many	TRBD2	CASSGLAGVLGTGELFF	TGTGCCAGCAGCGGACTAGCGGGAGTTCTTGGCACCGGGGAGCTGTTTTTT
TRBV11-2	TRBJ2-7	NA	TRBD2	CASSPGGSGEQYF	TGTGCCAGCAGCCCGGGAGGGTCGGGGGAGCAGTACTTC
TRBV6-5	TRBJ2-3	few	NA	CASWQSTDTQYF	TGTGCCAGCTGGCAGAGCACAGATACGCAGTATTTT
TRBV7-2	TRBJ2-1	NA	TRBD2	CASSLGMRGAYNEQFF	TGTGCCAGCAGCTTAGGGATGCGGGGGGCCTACAATGAGCAGTTCTTC
TRBV5-5	TRBJ2-2	few	NA	CASRARLEASNTGELFF	TGTGCCAGCAGGGCAAGGTTGGAGGCCTCGAACACCGGGGAGCTGTTTTTT
TRBV5-5	TRBJ2-7	NA	NA	CASSLAAGYYEQYF	TGTGCCAGCAGCTTGGCGGCGGGCTACTACGAGCAGTACTTC
TRBV20-1	TRBJ2-3	NA	TRBD2	CSARETSGSLTDTQYF	TGCAGTGCTAGGGAGACTAGCGGGAGTCTCACAGATACGCAGTATTTT
TRBV27	TRBJ1-1	few	NA	CASSQPERATEAFF	TGTGCCAGCAGTCAGCCTGAACGGGCCACTGAAGCTTTCTTT
TRBV5-1	TRBJ2-1	few	TRBD1	CASSQPPGQDSYNEQFF	TGCGCCAGCAGCCAACCTCCGGGACAGGACTCCTACAATGAGCAGTTCTTC
TRBV29-1	TRBJ2-5	NA	TRBD2	CSVDPLAGDPKETQYF	TGCAGCGTTGACCCCCTAGCGGGGGACCCCAAAGAGACCCAGTACTTC
TRBV12-3/TRBV12-4	TRBJ2-7	many	NA	CASSFGNEQYF	TGTGCCAGCAGTTTTGGGAACGAGCAGTACTTC
TRBV5-1	TRBJ2-2	few	NA	CASSLRTASNTGELFF	TGCGCCAGCAGCCTCAGGACAGCTTCGAACACCGGGGAGCTGTTTTTT
TRBV28	TRBJ2-7	many	NA	CASSPAGTWPYEQYF	TGTGCCAGCAGCCCCGCCGGGACATGGCCGTACGAGCAGTACTTC
TRBV28	TRBJ1-6	NA	NA	CASGVGYNSPLHF	TGTGCCAGCGGGGTAGGGTATAATTCACCCCTCCACTTT
TRBV20-1	TRBJ2-5	NA	TRBD2	CSARRGGKETQYF	TGCAGTGCTAGACGGGGGGGCAAAGAGACCCAGTACTTC
TRBV4-1	TRBJ2-1	NA	NA	CASSQRAAQYNEQFF	TGCGCCAGCAGCCAAAGGGCTGCTCAATACAATGAGCAGTTCTTC
TRBV5-1	TRBJ2-3	few	TRBD2	CASSPSSGRQYTQYF	TGCGCCAGCAGCCCATCTAGCGGGAGACAATATACGCAGTATTTT
TRBV11-2	TRBJ2-1	few	TRBD2	CASSATSGRGNEQFF	TGTGCCAGCAGCGCAACTAGCGGGAGAGGGAATGAGCAGTTCTTC
TRBV28	TRBJ2-4	NA	TRBD1	CASQPTGTGSLGKNIQYF	TGTGCCAGTCAACCAACCGGGACAGGGTCCCTCGGCAAAAACATTCAGTACTTC
TRBV7-3	TRBJ2-2	NA	TRBD1	CASSLIGDRTGELFF	TGTGCCAGCAGCTTAATCGGGGACAGGACCGGGGAGCTGTTTTTT
TRBV18	TRBJ2-7	few	TRBD2	CASSPGQWTSGTKVYEQYF	TGTGCCAGCTCACCAGGACAGTGGACTAGCGGGACCAAGGTCTACGAGCAGTACTTC
TRBV20-1	TRBJ1-2	NA	NA	CSARVGYGYTF	TGCAGTGCTAGAGTTGGCTATGGCTACACCTTC
TRBV18	TRBJ2-5	few	NA	CASSPQGKTQYF	TGTGCCAGCTCACCACAAGGGAAGACCCAGTACTTC
TRBV12-3/TRBV12-4	TRBJ2-7	NA	TRBD1	CASSRTKRGQGGFSYYEQYF	TGTGCCAGCAGTAGAACTAAAAGAGGACAGGGTGGATTTTCCTACTACGAGCAGTACTTC
TRBV4-2	TRBJ2-3	NA	NA	CASSQELTGSAGDTQYF	TGTGCCAGCAGCCAAGAACTAACGGGGTCCGCTGGAGATACGCAGTATTTT
TRBV10-3	TRBJ2-3	few	TRBD2	CAISGGTSFGTQYF	TGTGCCATCAGTGGGGGGACTAGTTTTGGTACGCAGTATTTT
TRBV29-1	TRBJ2-3	few	NA	CSTKSDRSTDTQYF	TGCAGCACCAAAAGCGACAGGAGCACAGATACGCAGTATTTT
TRBV12-3/TRBV12-4	TRBJ2-3	NA	TRBD1	CASSRTGGVGDTQYF	TGTGCCAGCAGTCGAACAGGGGGCGTAGGAGATACGCAGTATTTT
TRBV12-3/TRBV12-4	TRBJ2-3	NA	TRBD2	CACCSGVAGGQVDTQYF	TGTGCCTGCTGTTCCGGGGTAGCGGGAGGGCAGGTAGATACGCAGTATTTT
TRBV10-1	TRBJ2-1	many	NA	CASSESRGRTYNEQFF	TGCGCCAGCAGTGAGTCGAGGGGACGGACCTACAATGAGCAGTTCTTC
TRBV5-6	TRBJ1-2	NA	NA	CASSLGRTYGYTF	TGTGCCAGCAGCTTGGGACGGACGTATGGCTACACCTTC
TRBV6-5	TRBJ1-1	few	NA	CASSYRRGRLAEAFF	TGTGCCAGCAGTTACCGGAGGGGGAGGTTAGCTGAAGCTTTCTTT
TRBV3-1	TRBJ2-1	NA	NA	CASSRLSSGEQFF	TGTGCCAGCAGCCGCCTCTCCTCTGGGGAGCAGTTCTTC
TRBV24-1	TRBJ1-2	NA	NA	CATSNGGYGYTF	TGTGCCACCAGTAATGGGGGCTATGGCTACACCTTC
TRBV7-6	TRBJ2-5	many	NA	CASSLGVDPPYQETQYF	TGTGCCAGCAGCTTAGGGGTGGATCCCCCATACCAAGAGACCCAGTACTTC
TRBV29-1	TRBJ2-3	many	TRBD1	CSVDSPRDRSTDTQYF	TGCAGCGTTGACAGCCCCCGGGACAGGTCCACAGATACGCAGTATTTT
TRBV24-1	TRBJ1-5	few	NA	CATSDPRTSNQPQHF	TGTGCCACCAGTGATCCACGGACTAGCAATCAGCCCCAGCATTTT
TRBV15	TRBJ2-7	few	NA	CATSTLNRGLEQYF	TGTGCCACCAGCACGCTCAATAGGGGTTTGGAGCAGTACTTC
TRBV19	TRBJ2-3	NA	NA	CASSDLAARDTQYF	TGTGCCAGTAGTGATTTAGCGGCCCGCGATACGCAGTATTTT
TRBV12-3/TRBV12-4	TRBJ2-1	NA	TRBD1	CASSLWDRSYNEQFF	TGTGCCAGCAGTCTTTGGGACAGGTCTTACAATGAGCAGTTCTTC
TRBV12-3/TRBV12-4	TRBJ1-3	many	NA	CASSSPGAGGNTIYF	TGTGCCAGCAGTTCCCCGGGGGCCGGTGGAAACACCATATATTTT
TRBV7-9	TRBJ1-4	few	NA	CASSPLVGPTNEKLFF	TGTGCCAGCAGCCCATTGGTTGGGCCAACTAATGAAAAACTGTTTTTT
TRBV4-1	TRBJ2-3	NA	TRBD2	CASSQVVGPTSSTDTQYF	TGCGCCAGCAGCCAAGTTGTGGGTCCGACTAGCTCCACAGATACGCAGTATTTT
TRBV5-5	TRBJ2-5	NA	NA	CASSLFEGGGETQYF	TGTGCCAGCAGCTTGTTTGAGGGGGGGGGTGAGACCCAGTACTTC
TRBV2	TRBJ2-3	NA	TRBD2	CASSESGGGTDTQYF	TGTGCCAGCAGTGAAAGCGGGGGGGGCACAGATACGCAGTATTTT
TRBV12-3/TRBV12-4	TRBJ1-2	once	NA	CASSLSGLGYGYSF	TGTGCCAGCAGTTTGAGCGGGCTTGGCTATGGCTACTCCTTC
TRBV2	TRBJ2-1	NA	TRBD2	CASMRTSGPLNEQFF	TGTGCCAGCATGAGGACTAGCGGCCCCCTAAATGAGCAGTTCTTC
TRBV15	TRBJ2-3	NA	NA	CATRLTSTDTQYF	TGTGCCACCAGGCTCACTTCCACAGATACGCAGTATTTT
TRBV11-2	TRBJ2-2	many	NA	CASSSRTRLGGELFF	TGTGCCAGCAGCTCTAGGACCAGACTCGGCGGGGAGCTGTTTTTT
TRBV29-1	TRBJ2-4	many	NA	CSVEGAAKNIQYF	TGCAGCGTTGAGGGCGCCGCCAAAAACATTCAGTACTTC
TRBV10-3	TRBJ2-7	few	NA	CATRAGGQNYEQYF	TGTGCCACCCGGGCCGGCGGGCAGAACTACGAGCAGTACTTC